The T cell receptor (beta chain) under discussion was sequenced for a study of shared clonotypes between healthy human individuals (TCRdb year 2020). Some background on the complete study: A couple of women and a few men aged 18 to 49 years were included in the cohort. Per donor, three plates each were used for CD4 naive and CD4 memory, two for CD8 naive, and one for CD8 memory. To estimate repertoire size and how much clonotypes are shared between individuals, the study performed deep sequencing of blood TCR repertoires from a handful of healthy adults. Different laboratories and diverse techniques were used to prepare libraries and sequence TCR repertoires, to increase sequencing depth and limit assay-specific biases. Each donor's leukapheresis produced roughly between roughly 0.85 and 9.5 billion PBMCs. Paper-wide results and their limitations: Sharing across a handful of donors was observed for around 5% of naive CD4, less than 4% of naive CD8, about 2.3% of memory CD4, and roughly 0.4% of memory CD8 clonotypes. Rarefaction of sorted-subset datasets indicated incomplete sequencing despite the large sequencing depth. The genetic and exposure-history diversity represented was limited by the small number of donors. Compared with non-shared clonotypes, clonotypes shared by all four sorted-subset donors had higher generation probabilities. Based on pairwise subsampling, the degree of clonotype sharing among donors was expected to be affected by sequencing depth. Naive subsets generally had larger estimated clonotype richness than memory subsets did. Sampling was restricted to blood, and TCR repertoires in tissues likely differ from the TCR repertoires found in blood.

CDR1 MNHEY and CDR2 SVGAGI were looked up in the germline V gene. The CDR3 goes from the cysteine to the phenylalanine over 14 residues. Solely the CDR3 DNA is kept, with 42 bases framed from the first base. V is pared back by 9 bases and J by 7 bases, with 19 bases lying between the germline termini. TCR CDR3 regions were amplified from genomic DNA by multiplex PCR using the deep immunoSEQ assay. Genomic DNA extracted from each cell subset was distributed evenly over all wells of several immunoSEQ 96-well plates, and each plate served as one replicate. For sorted subsets, each replicate PCR was loaded with roughly 200 ng genomic DNA, equivalent to about 30,000 T cell genomes. Purified libraries were quantified with a Qubit 3.0 fluorometer, sized on a Bioanalyzer 2100, and re-quantified with the KAPA Library Quantification kit. A separate single-read 150-cycle Illumina NextSeq 550 flow cell was used to sequence each immunoSEQ 96-well plate. Per the authors' processing: The immunoSEQ output contained only junctional sequences without quality scores, so filtering could not match that applied to full-length reads. To assign V/J genes and CDR3, sequences were annotated against IMGT germline references using PyIR, a Python wrapper for IgBLAST v1.9. Reads with weak V/J assignments (E-value above 1e-6), missing CDR3, stop codons, out-of-frame junctions, or ambiguous translated residues were removed. V3J clonotypes were defined as sequences sharing the same inferred V gene, J gene, and CDR3 amino acid sequence. Percentage overlap between repertoires was calculated by dividing the number of shared unique clonotypes by the size of the smaller repertoire. Richness of each repertoire was evaluated using RTK rarefaction, the Chao1 estimator, and Recon v2.1 estimates of unobserved clonotypes. Generation probabilities were computed with OLGA for all TCRbeta clonotypes obtained by the gDNA method from several donors. TCRdb carries this immuneACCESS record with in-frame sequences only. Its versions omit some clonotypes, under half of them owing to an unresolved V gene in the studies checked, with the rest unexplained. The D gene and trimming were derived from the DNA, and the V and J assignments and clone size from that table. Within this sample are about 980,000 clones, with approximately 80% of them counted one time only. The ten most abundant clones make up approximately 1.5% of the sample.

The donors were healthy, HIV-negative adults who had no recently reported acute infections or vaccinations. All donors were Caucasian adults living in Nashville, Tennessee, USA. CD4+ T cells were enriched by magnetic negative selection; naive cells were then positively selected on CD45RA, and the negative fraction formed the memory subset. Blood was obtained by leukapheresis, after which PBMCs were separated by Ficoll-Histopaque density gradient centrifugation and cryopreserved in liquid nitrogen vapor phase. Purity and quantity of every magnetically sorted T cell population were checked by analytical flow cytometry. Each sorted fraction had its genomic DNA isolated and then quantified by UV absorbance on a Nanodrop 2000c. A note on this clone: Its antigen has not been determined. Per-nucleotide qualities are absent, and no much larger clonotype sits a single base away.

The V and J segments used are TRBV6-5 and TRBJ2-1; tentative D gene TRBD2, with 6 bases matching. The sequenced sample consisted of memory CD4+ T cells sorted from blood. The sample's cell subset or site label is to be understood as: CD45RA-negative fraction. The clonotype comes from a man younger than 35 in good health. The DNA is TGTGCCAGAACAGATCGGGAGTCGCGGAATGAGCAGTTCTTC. This codes for CARTDRESRNEQFF.